This T cell receptor (beta chain) was captured by sequencing in a study of CXCR3-negative and CXCR3-positive naive CD8 T cells. TRB cDNA was prepared as libraries by UMI-labeled 5' RACE. TCRdb re-called the 5' RACE reads and catalogs CDR3 proteins one per entry, DNA excluded. The clone table shows 8,000 or so distinct CDR3 sequences, with the ten largest holding less than 2%. Of note for this clonotype: The antigen is undetermined.

Findings and caveats of the study: Similarly elevated diversity marked both naive subsets, with memory CD8+ cells showing far lower diversity.

This CDR3 is built from 11 residues. Germline V gene sequence: CDR1 SQVTM, CDR2 ANQGSEA. V and J are TRBV29-1 and TRBJ1-2; TCRdb calls TRBD1, which cannot be checked without DNA. The TCR comes from a human donor in good health. Some clones in this sample may be carry-over from other donors' samples. The sample comprised naive CXCR3- CD8+ T cells from blood. Subset of the sample: CD45RO-CCR7+CD27+CD95- naive CD8+ T cells lacking CXCR3 (TNR3-). The CDR3 protein is CSVSGGNGYTF.